A single sample is the source of the 32 T cell receptor beta chains below, sequenced in a study of lymphopenia after photon versus proton radiotherapy. The repertoire was sequenced with immunoSEQ multiplex PCR; TCRdb's copy has only in-frame clones and lacks some. Of tens of thousands of clones listed, roughly four fifths were seen once; the top ten hold more than 3%. The sample was peripheral blood, taken from a patient treated with photon-based radiotherapy. All receptors derive from a woman aged 45-65 years with pancreatic cancer.

The CDR3 DNA reads TGTGCCAGCAGGGACAGAGGATTGGGCTCCTACGAGCAGTACTTC. Translating gives CASRDRGLGSYEQYF. The chain is built from TRBV2 and TRBJ2-7; D may be TRBD1 (6 bases). The germline CDR1 and CDR2 sequences are SNHLY and FYNNEI. V was cut by 6 bases and J by 0 bases, with 15 bases left in between. CDR3 length equals 15 residues.

A few counts support this clone. The chain carries TRBV10-2 and TRBJ2-5; the match to TRBD2 covers 7 bases. CDR3 length: 18 residues. Germline V gives CDR1 WSHSY, CDR2 SAAADI. V was clipped by 2 bases and J by 4 bases; unmatched bases: 16. The DNA of the CDR3 is TGCGCCAGCAGTGAGCCTGGACTAGTGGGGGGGGACCTAGAGACCCAGTACTTC. Protein product: CASSEPGLVGGDLETQYF.

This clone is a singleton in its sample. The rearrangement links TRBV6-5 to TRBJ1-1; D gene unclear. With 7 bases removed from V and 0 bases from J, the gap between germline ends came to 9 bases. Germline V gives CDR1 MNHEY, CDR2 SVGAGI. This CDR3 region has 13 residues. CDR3: CASKRSMNTEAFF. In DNA, the CDR3 is TGTGCCAGCAAGAGGTCCATGAACACTGAAGCTTTCTTT.

The V call is TRBV28, the J call TRBJ1-2; 7 bases line up with TRBD1. CDR3 length equals 13 residues. CDR1 and CDR2 from the germline V gene are MDHEN and SYDVKM. V gave up 2 bases and J gave up 4 bases; unmatched junction bases: 1. Here the CDR3 reads CASSLDRVYGYTF. The CDR3 coding sequence is TGTGCCAGCAGTTTAGACAGGGTCTATGGCTACACCTTC.

This chain uses TRBV2 with TRBJ2-1; possibly TRBD2 for D (6 bases). The CDR3 totals 15 residues. Trimming removed 3 bases at V and 1 base at J, with 10 bases between. From germline, CDR1 is SNHLY and CDR2 FYNNEI. The CDR3 DNA reads as TGTGCCAGCAGTGAGGGGGACTGGTCCTACAATGAGCAGTTCTTC. It is translated as CASSEGDWSYNEQFF.

The chain joins TRBV11-2 to TRBJ2-7; D remains unclear. The CDR3 is 13 amino acids. In germline, CDR1 is SGHAT, CDR2 FQNNGV. The V end lost 5 bases, the J end lost 9 bases, and 17 bases lay between the germline ends. The CDR3 bases are TGTGCCAGCAGCGCTACGGACGCCACCCCGCAGTACTTC. Translation: CASSATDATPQYF.

This clone has more than one count but fewer than ten. J is TRBJ2-1 and V is TRBV27; 10 bases match TRBD2. CDR3 length equals 13 residues. The germline CDR1 and CDR2 sequences are MNHEY and SMNVEV (reference sequence). With 6 bases clipped from V and 10 bases from J, the junction kept 6 bases outside the gene matches. CDR3 sequence (DNA): TGTGCCAGCAGATCTAGCGGGAGAAGCGAGCAGTTCTTC. Its protein is CASRSSGRSEQFF.

In its sample, this clone was seen once. The V and J genes are TRBV4-3 and TRBJ2-3; tentatively, D is TRBD1 (6 bases). The CDR3 has 15 amino acids. From germline, CDR1 is LGHNA and CDR2 YSLEER. Trimming stripped 1 base from V and 2 bases from J, with 10 bases between. The CDR3 region has the DNA TGCGCCAGCAGCCAAGTGGGGGCTCCCACAGATACGCAGTATTTT. Residues: CASSQVGAPTDTQYF.

This sequence joins TRBV7-8 and TRBJ1-1, with D perhaps matching TRBD1 (5 bases). Germline CDR1 is SGHVS and CDR2 is FQNEAQ. Trimming stripped 0 bases from V and 4 bases from J, with 12 bases between. The CDR3 sequence is 15 residues long. The CDR3 spells CASSLAGGLSTEAFF. The CDR3 nucleotides read TGTGCCAGCAGCTTAGCGGGGGGATTGAGCACTGAAGCTTTCTTT.

The chain joins TRBV19 to TRBJ1-1; TRBD1 aligns across 12 bases. Germline V CDR1 and CDR2: LNHDA, SQIVND (reference sequence). The V segment lost 7 bases and the J segment 5 bases; nucleotides outside the gene matches: 5. CDR3 length: 14 amino acids. The CDR3 region is CASTRDRGQTEAFF. The DNA for the CDR3 is TGTGCCAGTACCCGGGACAGGGGGCAGACTGAAGCTTTCTTT.

The chain's CDR3 is CASSLKGAGETQYF. For the CDR3, the DNA is TGTGCCAGCAGTTTGAAGGGGGCCGGGGAGACCCAGTACTTC. This chain joins TRBV27 and TRBJ2-5; 7 bases agree with TRBD1. This CDR3 is built from 14 residues. V lost 3 bases and J lost 5; bases outside the gene matches: 6. CDR1 is MNHEY and CDR2 is SMNVEV in the germline V gene (reference sequence).

The rearrangement links TRBV6-7 to TRBJ2-3; no definite D call. TRBV6-7 is flagged as an ORF with uncertain function. Trimming cost V 4 bases and J 4 bases, with 12 bases left between them. The CDR3 is 14 residues long. CDR3 sequence: CASSFGPPADTQYF. The CDR3 coding sequence is TGTGCCAGCAGTTTTGGCCCTCCCGCAGATACGCAGTATTTT.

This clone was seen only once. The chain has TRBV6-1 and TRBJ1-2; D is undetermined. The length of the CDR3 is 13 residues. V shed 2 bases and J shed 4 bases, with 8 bases lying between them. Germline V lookup: CDR1 MNHNS, CDR2 SASEGT. The CDR3 DNA is TGTGCCAGCAGTGAAATGACGGGCTATGGCTACACCTTC. Its translation: CASSEMTGYGYTF.

This chain joins TRBV9 and TRBJ1-1, with a weak D call TRBD1 (6 bases). Trimming took off 4 bases at V and 1 base at J, with 11 bases between the two ends. The CDR3 length is 14 residues. Germline V gene data show CDR1 as SGDLS and CDR2 as YYNGEE. The CDR3: CASSPRTENTEAFF. CDR3 DNA sequence: TGTGCCAGCAGCCCTCGGACAGAGAACACTGAAGCTTTCTTT.

The J gene is TRBJ2-7, the V gene TRBV5-1; 8 nucleotides line up with TRBD2. CDR1 is SGHRS and CDR2 is YFSETQ in the germline V gene. J gave up 2 bases and V 0 bases, and 1 base lay outside the gene matches. CDR3 length: 14 residues. The DNA for the CDR3 is TGCGCCAGCAGCTTGGGGCGGGAGGCCTACGAGCAGTACTTC. Translating gives CASSLGREAYEQYF.

The V call is TRBV4-2, the J call TRBJ2-5, with no clear D. The CDR3 has 13 residues. Germline loops: CDR1 LGHNA, CDR2 YNFKEQ. Trimming shortened V by 0 bases and J by 5 bases, and 7 bases separated the two germline ends. The CDR3, as DNA: TGTGCCAGCAGCCAAGAAATAATGGAGACCCAGTACTTC. Translation gives CASSQEIMETQYF.

A few counts support this clone. The rearrangement links TRBV28 to TRBJ1-5, with 9 bases that match TRBD1. This CDR3 has 16 residues. Trimming cost V 6 bases and J 3 bases; bases outside gene matches: 9. In germline, CDR1 is MDHEN, CDR2 SYDVKM. The CDR3 protein is CASRSGTGFLNQPQHF. In DNA, the CDR3 is TGTGCCAGCAGATCCGGGACAGGGTTTCTCAATCAGCCCCAGCATTTT.

This clone occurred once. The chain uses TRBV10-3 and TRBJ2-2; 11 nucleotides line up with TRBD2. The V gene's germline CDR1 is ENHRY and CDR2 SYGVKD. Trimming at V came to 5 bases and at J to 4 bases, leaving 6 bases not matched to a gene. CDR3 size: 16 residues. CDR3 coding DNA: TGTGCCATCAGTCCCGGGACTAGCGGATCCACCGGGGAGCTGTTTTTT. Its protein product is CAISPGTSGSTGELFF.

This chain connects TRBV29-1 to TRBJ2-1; D perhaps matches TRBD2 (6 bases). This CDR3 has 16 residues. Trimming cost V 5 bases and J 0 bases, with 17 bases left between them. Germline lookup yields CDR1 SQVTM and CDR2 ANQGSEA. In DNA form, the CDR3 reads TGCAGCGTTCTAGGAACCGGGCGGGGCTCCTACAATGAGCAGTTCTTC. Protein: CSVLGTGRGSYNEQFF.

The rearrangement joins TRBV11-2 to TRBJ1-2, with no clear D. Germline assignment: CDR1 SGHAT and CDR2 FQNNGV. Trimming cost V 4 bases and J 4 bases, with 13 bases left between them. This CDR3 contains 14 residues. The DNA of the CDR3 is TGTGCCAGCAGCTCAAGCAGAAAGACCTATGGCTACACCTTC. It codes for CASSSSRKTYGYTF.

The gene calls are TRBV7-2 and TRBJ2-7, with D possibly being TRBD2 (6 bases). Between the trimmed V and J ends, which lost 5 bases and 3 bases, there was a span of 11 bases. CDR1 SGHTA and CDR2 FQGNSA come from the germline V gene. The CDR3 is 13 amino acids. The CDR3 sequence is CASSPWGDYEQYF. Written as DNA, the CDR3 is TGTGCCAGCAGCCCCTGGGGGGACTACGAGCAGTACTTC.

The CDR3 protein is CASSPRETGGPYGYTF. The CDR3 DNA follows: TGTGCCAGCTCACCACGGGAGACAGGGGGCCCCTATGGCTACACCTTC. The V call is TRBV18, the J call TRBJ1-2; 10 bases map to TRBD1. This CDR3 contains 16 residues. J lost 4 bases, V lost 1 base, and 6 bases had no gene match. CDR1 KGHSH and CDR2 LQKENI come from the germline V gene.

The chain carries TRBV6-5 and TRBJ2-1, with D tentatively TRBD2 (5 bases). Germline V lookup: CDR1 MNHEY, CDR2 SVGAGI. The CDR3 has 15 residues. Trimming cost V 1 base and J 5 bases, with 12 bases left between them. The CDR3 spells CASSYYVGEDNEQFF. Here the CDR3 DNA reads TGTGCCAGCAGTTACTACGTGGGAGAGGACAATGAGCAGTTCTTC.

In its sample, this clone was seen once. V is TRBV19 and J is TRBJ1-2; TRBD1 matches 9 bases. J gave up 6 bases and V 6 bases, and 5 bases lay outside the gene matches. CDR1 and CDR2 from the germline V gene are LNHDA and SQIVND (reference sequence). The CDR3 loop spans 13 amino acids. CDR3 DNA: TGTGCCAGTAGGGACAGGGGCGTGGATGGCTACACCTTC. Translating gives CASRDRGVDGYTF.

The chain is built from TRBV18 and TRBJ2-1, with D maybe TRBD1 (5 bases). The CDR3 sequence is 14 residues long. Germline V gene data show CDR1 as KGHSH and CDR2 as LQKENI. Trimming removed 1 base from V and 7 bases from J, with 11 bases in between. This CDR3 is CASSPLGVLNEQFF. The CDR3, as DNA: TGTGCCAGCTCACCACTAGGGGTGCTAAATGAGCAGTTCTTC.

The chain carries TRBV15 and TRBJ2-5; no firm D call. V shed 0 bases and J shed 6 bases, with 5 bases lying between them. Germline V CDR1 and CDR2: LNHNV, YYDKDF (reference sequence). The CDR3 consists of 12 residues. CDR3 region: CATSRDGQTQYF. The CDR3 region has the DNA TGTGCCACCAGCAGAGATGGTCAGACCCAGTACTTC.

This clone was picked up one time. The gene calls are TRBV10-3 and TRBJ2-1, with D unclear. The CDR3 contains 13 residues. V gave up 10 bases and J gave up 0 bases, with 10 bases separating them. The germline V gene has CDR1 ENHRY and CDR2 SYGVKD. CDR3 in amino acids: CATLADSYNEQFF. In DNA form, the CDR3 reads TGTGCCACATTAGCTGACTCCTACAATGAGCAGTTCTTC.

The genes are TRBV15 and TRBJ2-7; D perhaps matches TRBD1 (6 bases). This CDR3 contains 15 residues. The germline V and J ends were trimmed by 5 bases and 2 bases, with 16 bases remaining between them. Per the germline V gene, CDR1 is LNHNV and CDR2 is YYDKDF (reference sequence). In DNA form, the CDR3 reads TGTGCCACCAGCCCCTGGGACACTAATGCCTACGAGCAGTACTTC. Protein product: CATSPWDTNAYEQYF.

This clone was detected only once. The chain has TRBV11-2 and TRBJ1-4; D is unclear. The germline gives CDR1 SGHAT, CDR2 FQNNGV. CDR3 size: 11 residues. V gave up 6 bases and J gave up 8 bases, with 7 bases separating them. The CDR3 nucleotides read TGTGCCAGCAGTGCGGGGGAAAAACTGTTTTTT. Residues: CASSAGEKLFF.

V usage is TRBV11-2 and J usage is TRBJ2-1, with 10 bases identical to TRBD2. This CDR3 spans 15 amino acids. J lost 8 bases, V lost 1 base, and 5 bases had no gene match. Germline V gives CDR1 SGHAT, CDR2 FQNNGV. In DNA form, the CDR3 reads TGTGCCAGCAGCTTAGCCAGCGGGAGGGTCGATGAGCAGTTCTTC. This gives the protein CASSLASGRVDEQFF.

This clone occurred once. The chain carries TRBV27 and TRBJ2-7, with TRBD1 as a possible D gene (6 bases). The CDR3 runs 14 residues. Germline lookup yields CDR1 MNHEY and CDR2 SMNVEV (reference sequence). With 8 bases removed from V and 2 bases from J, the gap between germline ends came to 16 bases. The CDR3 spells CASHRATFPYEQYF. As DNA, the CDR3 is TGTGCCAGCCACAGGGCCACTTTCCCCTACGAGCAGTACTTC.

The chain uses TRBV18 and TRBJ2-3, with D possibly TRBD1 on 5 matching bases. In germline, CDR1 is KGHSH, CDR2 LQKENI. The V gene lost 5 bases and the J gene lost 5 bases, with 17 bases spanning the gap. The CDR3 is made up of 15 amino acids. CDR3 loop: CASSSLPGLKDTQYF. DNA of the CDR3: TGTGCCAGCTCATCGCTCCCAGGGTTGAAAGATACGCAGTATTTT. The full variable domain, in which reference TRBV18 and TRBJ2-3 provide the parts outside the CDR3, is NAGVMQNPRHLVRRRGQEARLRCSPMKGHSHVYWYRQLPEEGLKFMVYLQKENIIDESGMPKERFSAEFPKEGPSILRIQQVVRGDSAAYFCASSSLPGLKDTQYFGPGTRLTVL.